This T cell receptor beta chain is drawn from a study of blood T cell repertoires in COVID-19. Here immunoSEQ multiplex PCR was the method, and the copy in TCRdb shows in-frame clones only, minus some. Counted here are approximately 210,000 clones, 75% to 85% occurring once; the ten biggest clones make up around 4%. Germline V gene lookup returns CDR1 SGHRS and CDR2 YFSETQ. V lost 0 bases, J lost 0 bases, and 12 bases lay in between. The CDR3 sequence is 16 residues long. Sample: PBMCs or T cells enriched from blood (not recorded which). This receptor was obtained from a young man with acute COVID-19. V gene TRBV5-1 combines with J gene TRBJ1-1, with D possibly TRBD1 on 6 matching bases. CDR3 amino acids: CASSLAGVGVNTEAFF. DNA of the CDR3: TGCGCCAGCAGCTTGGCAGGGGTTGGGGTGAACACTGAAGCTTTCTTT. Together with reference TRBV5-1 and TRBJ1-1, the CDR3 gives the full variable domain: KAGVTQTPRYLIKTRGQQVTLSCSPISGHRSVSWYQQTPGQGLQFLFEYFSETQRNKGNFPGRFSGRQFSNSRSEMNVSTLELGDSALYLCASSLAGVGVNTEAFFGQGTRLTVV.